Listed below are T cell receptor beta chains from one sample, sequenced in a study of technical replicates of blood from several donors. Clones were read by immunoSEQ multiplex PCR, and TCRdb kept only the in-frame ones, dropping some. The sample has about 97,000 clones, approximately 95% seen once. The sequenced sample consisted of T cells isolated from PBMCs. The receptors were gathered from a human donor in good health. Each CDR3 is given with its conserved first and last residue. The D gene is left open where the match is weak. Size is stated for part of the rows, as once, few or many counts, or as a class when the clone is expanded.

j_call v_call clone_size d_call cdr3_aa cdr3_nt
TRBJ1-5 TRBV7-9 NA NA CASSPGRENQPQHF TGTGCCAGCAGCCCCGGTCGGGAGAATCAGCCCCAGCATTTT
TRBJ2-1 TRBV30 NA TRBD1 CAWSPDRGIYNEQFF TGTGCCTGGAGTCCCGACAGGGGAATCTACAATGAGCAGTTCTTC
TRBJ2-3 TRBV30 NA TRBD2 CAWTSGSFDTQYF TGTGCCTGGACCAGCGGGAGTTTCGATACGCAGTATTTT
TRBJ1-2 TRBV7-9 NA NA CAAGPNPYYGYTF TGTGCGGCGGGTCCTAACCCATACTATGGCTACACCTTC
TRBJ2-5 TRBV7-9 NA TRBD1 CASSQDRGRRETQYF TGTGCCAGCAGCCAGGACAGGGGGCGACGGGAGACCCAGTACTTC
TRBJ1-5 TRBV6-6 NA TRBD1 CASRDRSNQPQHF TGTGCCAGCAGGGACAGGAGCAATCAGCCCCAGCATTTT
TRBJ2-2 TRBV9 NA NA CASSQTGFGELFF TGTGCCAGCAGCCAAACAGGGTTTGGGGAGCTGTTTTTT
TRBJ2-7 TRBV5-1 NA NA CASSLAETKLRGSYEQYF TGCGCCAGCAGTCTTGCTGAAACTAAACTGCGGGGCTCCTACGAGCAGTACTTC
TRBJ2-7 TRBV7-2 NA TRBD1 CASTEKTGAYYEQYF TGTGCCAGCACAGAAAAGACAGGGGCGTACTACGAGCAGTACTTC
TRBJ2-7 TRBV6-1 NA TRBD2 CASSGVTYEQYF TGTGCCAGTAGCGGGGTAACCTACGAGCAGTACTTC
TRBJ2-5 TRBV28 NA NA CASSPTNLETQYF TGTGCCAGCAGTCCAACTAATTTGGAGACCCAGTACTTC
TRBJ1-5 TRBV2 NA TRBD1 CASKADRVGNQPQHF TGTGCCAGTAAAGCTGACAGGGTAGGCAATCAGCCCCAGCATTTT
TRBJ1-2 TRBV28 NA TRBD1 CASSFGQASLVYGYTF TGTGCCAGCAGCTTTGGACAGGCATCCCTAGTATATGGCTACACCTTC
TRBJ2-1 TRBV7-2 NA NA CASSLAGPASYNEQFF TGTGCCAGCAGCTTAGCGGGGCCTGCGTCCTACAATGAGCAGTTCTTC
TRBJ2-7 TRBV19 NA NA CATRLPSSREQYF TGTGCCACAAGACTCCCCTCTAGCCGCGAGCAGTACTTC
TRBJ2-7 TRBV5-1 NA NA CASSSSTQFYEQYF TGCGCCAGCAGCTCTTCGACACAATTCTACGAGCAGTACTTC
TRBJ2-7 TRBV11-2 NA TRBD2 CASSSQTSGRYEQYF TGTGCCAGCAGCTCCCAGACTAGCGGGAGATACGAGCAGTACTTC
TRBJ1-5 TRBV5-8 NA TRBD1 CASSGQGANQPQHF TGTGCCAGCAGCGGACAGGGGGCCAATCAGCCCCAGCATTTT
TRBJ2-7 TRBV4-2 once NA CASSQGGEYSYEQYF TGTGCCAGCAGCCAAGGCGGGGAGTACTCCTACGAGCAGTACTTC
TRBJ2-1 TRBV18 NA NA CASSPPPASHSYNEQFF TGTGCCAGCTCACCACCGCCAGCGTCCCACTCCTACAATGAGCAGTTCTTC